Detailed here is one TCR beta chain. The antigen is undetermined. Sampling of blood occurred at baseline, cycle 4 day 1, and cycle 7 day 1. This entry is derived from a study of OX40 agonist ivuxolimab in advanced cancers. Across the study: The dose-escalation cohort was about 87% male, with a mean age of 60 years, ranging roughly 23 to 85. Two patients with cutaneous melanoma and one with hepatocellular carcinoma, three in total, showed partial responses.

Germline trimming cut 4 bases from V and 4 bases from J; bases unmatched to any gene: 7. The CDR3 length is 15 residues. Germline-derived CDR1 and CDR2 are MNHEY and SVGAGI. The method was immunoSEQ multiplex PCR; TCRdb's version includes in-frame clones alone and lacks a portion of them. Of roughly 63,000 clones detected, roughly four fifths appear once; the ten largest clones hold about 3.2%. Study findings and constraints: Also present in some nonresponders was a low level of normalized T-cell clonal expansion.

This specimen was CD4+ or CD8+ T cells sorted from blood, taken in a trial of the OX40 agonist ivuxolimab. The chain recombines TRBV6-5 with TRBJ1-5; 7 bases line up with TRBD1. The origin of this receptor is an adult with an advanced solid tumor such as melanoma, head and neck, liver or kidney cancer. The CDR3 protein is CASSLKGQDNQPQHF. For the CDR3, the DNA is TGTGCCAGCAGTTTAAAAGGACAGGATAATCAGCCCCAGCATTTT.